The clone carrying this T cell receptor beta chain was seen only once. These data originate in a study of blood T cell repertoires in COVID-19. With 1 base removed from V and 7 bases from J, the gap between germline ends came to 11 bases. The V gene's germline CDR1 is LNHDA and CDR2 SQIVND (reference sequence). CDR3 length: 14 amino acids. How the authors handled the data: Nucleated cell counts were estimated from reference gene primer amplification. Data came from immunoSEQ multiplex PCR; TCRdb stores just in-frame clones and leaves some out. The V and J calls and clone size come from that table; D and trimming were worked out from the DNA. The sample holds under 300,000 clones, around nine tenths seen once.

Sequencing was performed on peripheral blood. This sequence was found in a woman aged 70 to 79 with active or convalescent COVID-19. This sequence joins TRBV19 and TRBJ1-5, with D perhaps TRBD1 (5 bases). The CDR3 bases are TGTGCCAGTAGTATAGGTACAGGCGTCCAGCCCCAGCATTTT. Protein product: CASSIGTGVQPQHF. The full variable domain, with the rest looked up from reference TRBV19 and TRBJ1-5, is DGGITQSPKYLFRKEGQNVTLSCEQNLNHDAMYWYRQDPGQGLRLIYYSQIVNDFQKGDIAEGYSVSREKKESFPLTVTSAQKNPTAFYLCASSIGTGVQPQHFGDGTRLSIL.